This T cell receptor beta chain was recorded in a study of long-term antiretroviral therapy in people with HIV. This clone was counted a few times. Antigen: not known. Survey-level resolution applied to immunoSEQ assay v3.0. Sequencing used immunoSEQ multiplex PCR; TCRdb keeps in-frame clones, though not all of them. The data show about 48,000 clones, about 86% seen once. Study-wide findings and caveats: Sampling of blood ran from about 2004 to 2018, and older ART regimens were possibly in use.

Germline V gene lookup returns CDR1 LGHNA and CDR2 YSLEER. The CDR3 totals 17 residues. Trimming at V came to 0 bases and at J to 5 bases, leaving 8 bases not matched to a gene. This sample comprised unsorted PBMCs, obtained 0.8 years after starting antiretroviral therapy. The receptor was derived from a young woman with HIV. V gene TRBV4-3 combines with J gene TRBJ2-1, with 9 bases that match TRBD2. For the CDR3, the DNA is TGCGCCAGCAGCCAAGACCCTAGCGGGACGCCCAACAATGAGCAGTTCTTC. It specifies CASSQDPSGTPNNEQFF.